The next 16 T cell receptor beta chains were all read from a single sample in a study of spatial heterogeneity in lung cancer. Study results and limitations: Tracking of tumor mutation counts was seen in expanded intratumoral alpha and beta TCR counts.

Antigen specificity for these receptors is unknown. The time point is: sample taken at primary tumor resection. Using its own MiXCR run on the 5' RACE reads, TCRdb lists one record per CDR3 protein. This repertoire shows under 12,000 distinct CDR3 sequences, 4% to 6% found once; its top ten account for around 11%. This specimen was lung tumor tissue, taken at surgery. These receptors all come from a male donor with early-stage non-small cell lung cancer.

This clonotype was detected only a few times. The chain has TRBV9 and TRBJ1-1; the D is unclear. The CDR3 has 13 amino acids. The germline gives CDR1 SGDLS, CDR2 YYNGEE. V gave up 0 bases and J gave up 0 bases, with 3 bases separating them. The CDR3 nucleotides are TGTGCCAGCAGCGTAGCAGTGAACACTGAAGCTTTCTTT. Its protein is CASSVAVNTEAFF.

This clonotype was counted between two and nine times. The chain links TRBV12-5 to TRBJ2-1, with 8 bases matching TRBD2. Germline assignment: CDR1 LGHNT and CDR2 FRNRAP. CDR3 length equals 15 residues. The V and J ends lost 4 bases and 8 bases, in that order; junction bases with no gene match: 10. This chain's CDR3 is CASGSSGGLRHEQFF. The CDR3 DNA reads TGTGCTAGTGGTTCCAGCGGGGGACTACGACATGAGCAGTTCTTC.

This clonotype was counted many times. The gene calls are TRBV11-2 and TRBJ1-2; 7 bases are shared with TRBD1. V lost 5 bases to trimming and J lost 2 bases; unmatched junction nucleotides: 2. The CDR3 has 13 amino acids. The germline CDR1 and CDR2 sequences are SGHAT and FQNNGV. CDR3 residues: CASSQGQNYGYTF. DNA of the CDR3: TGTGCCAGCAGCCAGGGACAGAACTATGGCTACACCTTC. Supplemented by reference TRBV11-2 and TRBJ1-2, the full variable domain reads EAGVAQSPRYKIIEKRQSVAFWCNPISGHATLYWYQQILGQGPKLLIQFQNNGVVDDSQLPKDRFSAERLKGVDSTLKIQPAKLEDSAVYLCASSQGQNYGYTFGSGTRLTVV.

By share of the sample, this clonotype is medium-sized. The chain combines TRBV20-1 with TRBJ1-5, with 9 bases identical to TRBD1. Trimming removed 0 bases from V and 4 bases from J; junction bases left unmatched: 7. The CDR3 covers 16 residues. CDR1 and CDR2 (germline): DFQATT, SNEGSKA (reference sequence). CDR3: CSARDPSTGGNQPQHF. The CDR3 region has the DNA TGCAGTGCTAGAGATCCGTCGACAGGGGGGAATCAGCCCCAGCATTTT.

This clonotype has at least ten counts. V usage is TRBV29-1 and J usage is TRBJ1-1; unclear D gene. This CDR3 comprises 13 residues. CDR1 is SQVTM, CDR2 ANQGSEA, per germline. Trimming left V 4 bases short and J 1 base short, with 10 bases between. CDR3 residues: CSVVSVTNTEAFF. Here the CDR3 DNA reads TGCAGCGTTGTTAGTGTGACGAACACTGAAGCTTTCTTT.

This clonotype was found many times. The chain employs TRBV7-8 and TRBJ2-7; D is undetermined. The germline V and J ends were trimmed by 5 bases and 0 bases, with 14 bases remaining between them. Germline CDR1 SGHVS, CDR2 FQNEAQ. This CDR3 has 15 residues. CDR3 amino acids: CASSPNEVSSYEQYF. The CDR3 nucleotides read TGTGCCAGCAGCCCCAATGAAGTGAGCTCCTACGAGCAGTACTTC.

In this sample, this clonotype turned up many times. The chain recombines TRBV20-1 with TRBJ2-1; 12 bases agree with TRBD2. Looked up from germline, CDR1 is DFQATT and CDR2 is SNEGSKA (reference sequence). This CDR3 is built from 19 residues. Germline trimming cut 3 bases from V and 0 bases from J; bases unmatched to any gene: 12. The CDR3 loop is CSARGTSGGTIFSYNEQFF. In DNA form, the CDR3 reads TGCAGTGCTAGGGGAACTAGCGGGGGGACCATATTCTCCTACAATGAGCAGTTCTTC.

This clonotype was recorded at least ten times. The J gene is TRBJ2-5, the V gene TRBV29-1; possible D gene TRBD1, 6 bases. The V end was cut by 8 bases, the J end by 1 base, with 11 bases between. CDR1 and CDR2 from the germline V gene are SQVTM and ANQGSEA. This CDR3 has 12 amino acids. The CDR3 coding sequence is TGCAGCATCACAGGGATCCAAGAGACCCAGTACTTC. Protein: CSITGIQETQYF.

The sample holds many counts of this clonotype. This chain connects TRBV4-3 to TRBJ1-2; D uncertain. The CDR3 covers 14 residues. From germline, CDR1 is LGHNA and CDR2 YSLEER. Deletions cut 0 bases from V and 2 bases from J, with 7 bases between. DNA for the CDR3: TGCGCCAGCAGCCAAGATCTGGTCAACTATGGCTACACCTTC. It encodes CASSQDLVNYGYTF.

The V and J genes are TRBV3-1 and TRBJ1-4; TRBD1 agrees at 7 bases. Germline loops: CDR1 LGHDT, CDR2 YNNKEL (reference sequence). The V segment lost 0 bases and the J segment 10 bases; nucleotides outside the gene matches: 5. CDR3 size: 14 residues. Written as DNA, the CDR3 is TGTGCCAGCAGCCAAGACAGGGGGGTTGGAAAACTGTTTTTT. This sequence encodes CASSQDRGVGKLFF. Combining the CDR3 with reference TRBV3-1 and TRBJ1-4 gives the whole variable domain DTAVSQTPKYLVTQMGNDKSIKCEQNLGHDTMYWYKQDSKKFLKIMFSYNNKELIINETVPNRFSPKSPDKAHLNLHINSLELGDSAVYFCASSQDRGVGKLFFGSGTQLSVL.

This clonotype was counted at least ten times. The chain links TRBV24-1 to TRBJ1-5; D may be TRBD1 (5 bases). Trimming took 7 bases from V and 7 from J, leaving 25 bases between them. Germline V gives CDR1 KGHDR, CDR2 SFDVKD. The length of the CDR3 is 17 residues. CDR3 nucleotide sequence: TGTGCCACCAGGCATTCCCCTCCGGCAGGGCTGGCCCAGCCCCAGCATTTT. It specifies CATRHSPPAGLAQPQHF.

The CDR3 region is CASSYLAGNNEQFF. CDR3 DNA: TGTGCCAGCAGCTATCTAGCGGGTAACAATGAGCAGTTCTTC. The V gene is TRBV13, the J gene TRBJ2-1; 8 positions match TRBD2. V gave up 4 bases and J gave up 5 bases; unmatched junction bases: 4. Germline lookup yields CDR1 PRHDT and CDR2 FYEKMQ (reference sequence). The CDR3 covers 14 residues.

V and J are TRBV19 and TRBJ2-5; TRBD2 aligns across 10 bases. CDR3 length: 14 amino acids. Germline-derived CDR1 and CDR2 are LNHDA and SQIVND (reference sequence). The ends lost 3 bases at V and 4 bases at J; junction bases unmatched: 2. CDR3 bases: TGTGCCAGTAGTATCACTAGCGGGGCAGAGACCCAGTACTTC. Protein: CASSITSGAETQYF.

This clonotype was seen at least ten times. For the CDR3, the DNA is TGTGCCAGCGGAATCGTCGAGCAGTACTTC. The encoded protein is CASGIVEQYF. The rearrangement joins TRBV6-5 to TRBJ2-7; unclear D gene. The V and J ends lost 8 bases and 6 bases respectively, with 8 bases between them. The V gene's germline CDR1 is MNHEY and CDR2 SVGAGI. The CDR3 totals 10 residues.

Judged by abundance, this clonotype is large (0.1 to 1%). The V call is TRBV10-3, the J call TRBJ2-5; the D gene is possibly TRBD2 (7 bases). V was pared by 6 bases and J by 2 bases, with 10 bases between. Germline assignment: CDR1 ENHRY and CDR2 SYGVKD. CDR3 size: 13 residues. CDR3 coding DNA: TGTGCCATCAGAGGGGGGGAACAAGAGACCCAGTACTTC. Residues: CAIRGGEQETQYF.

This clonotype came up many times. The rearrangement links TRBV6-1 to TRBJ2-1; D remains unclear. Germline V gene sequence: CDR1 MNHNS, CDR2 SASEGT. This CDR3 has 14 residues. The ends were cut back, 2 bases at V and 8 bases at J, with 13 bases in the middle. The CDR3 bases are TGTGCCAGCAGTGAATCCGATGGCCGTGATGAGCAGTTCTTC. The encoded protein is CASSESDGRDEQFF.